This entry features one TCR beta chain sequence. Its antigen is not identified. Repertoires were generated with immunoSEQ multiplex PCR, while TCRdb's copy carries only in-frame clones and drops some. The sample includes under 75,000 clones, roughly nine tenths of them seen just once. The data were taken from a study of OX40 agonist ivuxolimab in advanced cancers. Study background: Prior anti-PD-1, anti-PD-L1 or anti-CTLA-4 therapy was allowed; about 39% had some. Partial responses were recorded for three patients, including one with hepatocellular carcinoma and two with cutaneous melanoma.

The V end lost 2 bases, the J end lost 1 base, and 9 bases lay between the germline ends. The V gene's germline CDR1 is SGHTA and CDR2 FQGNSA. This CDR3 spans 14 amino acids. Broader study findings: At doses 0.1 to 3.0 mg/kg, CD4+ and CD8+ clones expanded.

The chain has TRBV7-2 and TRBJ2-7; weak D call: TRBD1 (5 bases). The clonotype was recovered from an adult with an advanced solid tumor such as melanoma, head and neck, liver or kidney cancer. This specimen consisted of CD4+ or CD8+ T cells sorted from blood, obtained in a trial of the OX40 agonist ivuxolimab. The CDR3 is CASSLRGRSYEQYF. The CDR3 nucleotides read TGTGCCAGCAGCTTAAGGGGTCGATCCTACGAGCAGTACTTC.